This T cell receptor beta chain came from a study of OX40 agonist ivuxolimab in advanced cancers. CDR1 and CDR2 (germline): SGHKS, YYEKEE (reference sequence). V lost 0 bases and J 5 bases, leaving 8 bases between the germline ends. The CDR3 is 13 residues long. Sequencing used immunoSEQ multiplex PCR; TCRdb keeps in-frame clones, though not all of them. The table includes 61,000 or so clones, roughly 87% detected once. V gene TRBV5-5 combines with J gene TRBJ1-2; D remains ambiguous. This receptor was identified in an adult with an advanced solid tumor such as melanoma, head and neck, liver or kidney cancer. This specimen was CD4+ or CD8+ T cells sorted from blood, taken in a trial of the OX40 agonist ivuxolimab. The CDR3 DNA follows: TGTGCCAGCAGCTTGGAAGGGCGGTATGGCTACACCTTC. Protein: CASSLEGRYGYTF.